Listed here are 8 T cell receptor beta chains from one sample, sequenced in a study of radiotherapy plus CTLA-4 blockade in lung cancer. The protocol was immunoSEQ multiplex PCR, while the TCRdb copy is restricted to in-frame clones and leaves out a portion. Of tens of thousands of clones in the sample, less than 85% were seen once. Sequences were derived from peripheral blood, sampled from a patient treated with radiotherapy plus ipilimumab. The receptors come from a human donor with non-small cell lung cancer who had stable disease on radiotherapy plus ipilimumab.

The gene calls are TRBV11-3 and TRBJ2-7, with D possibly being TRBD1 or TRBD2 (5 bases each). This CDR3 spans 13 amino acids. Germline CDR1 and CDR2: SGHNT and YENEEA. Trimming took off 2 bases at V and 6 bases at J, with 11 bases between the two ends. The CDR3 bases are TGTGCCAGCAGCTTAACGGGGCCCCCCGAGCAGTACTTC. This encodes CASSLTGPPEQYF.

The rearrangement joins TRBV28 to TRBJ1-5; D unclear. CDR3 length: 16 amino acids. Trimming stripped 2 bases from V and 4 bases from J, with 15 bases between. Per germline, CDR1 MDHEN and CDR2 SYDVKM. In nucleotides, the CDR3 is TGTGCCAGCAGTTTAGGAGCATTTGCTCTAAATCAGCCCCAGCATTTT. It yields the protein CASSLGAFALNQPQHF.

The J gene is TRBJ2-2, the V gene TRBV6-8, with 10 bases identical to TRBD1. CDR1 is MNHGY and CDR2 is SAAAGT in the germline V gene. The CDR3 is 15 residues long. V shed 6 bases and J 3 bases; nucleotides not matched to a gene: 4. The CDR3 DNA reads TGTGCCAGCAGGAGACAGGGGGCCGACACCGGGGAGCTGTTTTTT. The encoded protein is CASRRQGADTGELFF.

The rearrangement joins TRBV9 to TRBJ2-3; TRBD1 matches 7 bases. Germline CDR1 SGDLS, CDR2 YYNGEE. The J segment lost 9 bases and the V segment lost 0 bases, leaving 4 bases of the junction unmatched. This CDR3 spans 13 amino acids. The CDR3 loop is CASSVARGQTQYF. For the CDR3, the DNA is TGTGCCAGCAGCGTAGCTCGGGGACAGACGCAGTATTTT.

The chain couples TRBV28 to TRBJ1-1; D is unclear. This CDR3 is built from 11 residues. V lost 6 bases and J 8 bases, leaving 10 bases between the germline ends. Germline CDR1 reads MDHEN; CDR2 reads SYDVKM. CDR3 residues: CASRSIWEAFF. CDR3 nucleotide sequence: TGTGCCAGCAGGAGTATTTGGGAAGCTTTCTTT.

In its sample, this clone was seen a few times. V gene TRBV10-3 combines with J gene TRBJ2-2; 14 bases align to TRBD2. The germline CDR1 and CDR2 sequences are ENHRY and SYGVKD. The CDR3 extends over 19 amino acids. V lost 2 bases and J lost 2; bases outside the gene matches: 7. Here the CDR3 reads CAISERGTSGGLNTGELFF. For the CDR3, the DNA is TGTGCCATCAGTGAGCGAGGGACTAGCGGGGGACTCAACACCGGGGAGCTGTTTTTT.

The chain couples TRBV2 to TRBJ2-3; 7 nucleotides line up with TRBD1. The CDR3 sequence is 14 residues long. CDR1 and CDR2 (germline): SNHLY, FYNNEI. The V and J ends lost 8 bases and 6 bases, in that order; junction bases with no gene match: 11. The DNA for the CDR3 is TGTGCCAGCTACGAGACAGGGCTTGGGGATACGCAGTATTTT. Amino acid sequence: CASYETGLGDTQYF.

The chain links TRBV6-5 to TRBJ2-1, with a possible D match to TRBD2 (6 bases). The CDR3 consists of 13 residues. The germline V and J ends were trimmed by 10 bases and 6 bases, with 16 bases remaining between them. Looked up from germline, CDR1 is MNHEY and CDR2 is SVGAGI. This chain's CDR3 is CATAIRGFNEQFF. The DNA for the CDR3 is TGTGCCACCGCAATTCGGGGGTTCAATGAGCAGTTCTTC.